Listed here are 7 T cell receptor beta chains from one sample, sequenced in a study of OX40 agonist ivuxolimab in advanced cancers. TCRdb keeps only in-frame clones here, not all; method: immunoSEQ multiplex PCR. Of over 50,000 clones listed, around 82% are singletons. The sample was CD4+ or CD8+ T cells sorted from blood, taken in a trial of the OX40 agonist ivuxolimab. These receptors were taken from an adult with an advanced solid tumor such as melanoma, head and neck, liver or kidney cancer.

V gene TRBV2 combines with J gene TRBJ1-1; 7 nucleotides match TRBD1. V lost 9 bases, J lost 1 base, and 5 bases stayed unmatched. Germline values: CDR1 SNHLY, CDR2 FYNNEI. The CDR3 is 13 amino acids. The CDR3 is CASQQGWNTEAFF. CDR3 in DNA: TGTGCCAGTCAACAGGGGTGGAACACTGAAGCTTTCTTT.

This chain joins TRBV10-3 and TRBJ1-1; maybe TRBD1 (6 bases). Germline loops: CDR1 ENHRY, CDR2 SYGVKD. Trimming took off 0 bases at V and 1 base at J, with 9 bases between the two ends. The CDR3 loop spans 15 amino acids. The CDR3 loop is CAISESAGANTEAFF. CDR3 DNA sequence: TGTGCCATCAGTGAGTCAGCAGGGGCGAACACTGAAGCTTTCTTT.

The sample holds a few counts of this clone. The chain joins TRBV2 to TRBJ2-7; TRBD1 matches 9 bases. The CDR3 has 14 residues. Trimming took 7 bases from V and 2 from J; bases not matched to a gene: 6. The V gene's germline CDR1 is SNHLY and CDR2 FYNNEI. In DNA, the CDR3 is TGTGCCAGCAAGTGGACAGGGGCACCCTACGAGCAGTACTTC. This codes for CASKWTGAPYEQYF.

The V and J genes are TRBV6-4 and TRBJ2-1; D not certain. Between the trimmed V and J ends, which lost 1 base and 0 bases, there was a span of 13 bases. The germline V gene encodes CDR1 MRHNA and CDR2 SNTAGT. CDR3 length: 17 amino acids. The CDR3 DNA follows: TGTGCCAGCAGTGACTTCCCCAAGATCAGCTCCTACAATGAGCAGTTCTTC. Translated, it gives CASSDFPKISSYNEQFF.

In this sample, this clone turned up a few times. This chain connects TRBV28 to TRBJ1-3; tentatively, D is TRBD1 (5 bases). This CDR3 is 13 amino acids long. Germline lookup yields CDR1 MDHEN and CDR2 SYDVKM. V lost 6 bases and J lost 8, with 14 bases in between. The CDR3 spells CASSPRQTDTIYF. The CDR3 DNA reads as TGTGCCAGCAGCCCACGACAGACTGACACCATATATTTT.

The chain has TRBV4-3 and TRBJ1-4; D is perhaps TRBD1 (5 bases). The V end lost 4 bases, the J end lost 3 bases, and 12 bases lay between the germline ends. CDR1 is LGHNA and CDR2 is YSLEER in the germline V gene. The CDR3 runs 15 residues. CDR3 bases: TGCGCCAGCAGCCGTTCAGGGTCGGCTAATGAAAAACTGTTTTTT. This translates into CASSRSGSANEKLFF.

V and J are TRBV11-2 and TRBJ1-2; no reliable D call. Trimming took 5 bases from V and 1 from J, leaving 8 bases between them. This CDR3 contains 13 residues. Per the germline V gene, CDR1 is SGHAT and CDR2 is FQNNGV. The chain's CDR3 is CASSIGINYGYTF. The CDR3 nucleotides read TGTGCCAGCAGCATTGGGATTAACTATGGCTACACCTTC.